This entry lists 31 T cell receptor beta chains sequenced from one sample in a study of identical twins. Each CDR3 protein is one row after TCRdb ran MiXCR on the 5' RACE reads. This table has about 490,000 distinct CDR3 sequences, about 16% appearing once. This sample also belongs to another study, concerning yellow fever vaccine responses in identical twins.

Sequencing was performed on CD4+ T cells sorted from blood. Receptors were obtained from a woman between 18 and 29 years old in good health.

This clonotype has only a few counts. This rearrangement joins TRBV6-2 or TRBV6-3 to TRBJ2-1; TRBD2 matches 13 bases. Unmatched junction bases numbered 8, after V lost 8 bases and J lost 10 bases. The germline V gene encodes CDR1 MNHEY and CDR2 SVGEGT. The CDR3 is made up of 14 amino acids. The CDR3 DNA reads TGTGCCAGCCTCACTAGCGGGGGGGCTAGGGAGCAGTTCTTC. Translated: CASLTSGGAREQFF.

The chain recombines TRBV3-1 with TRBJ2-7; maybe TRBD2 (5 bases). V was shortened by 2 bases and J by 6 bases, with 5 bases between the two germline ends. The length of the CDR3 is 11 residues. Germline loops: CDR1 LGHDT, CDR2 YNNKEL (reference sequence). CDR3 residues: CASSQRGEQYV. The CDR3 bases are TGTGCCAGCAGCCAACGGGGCGAGCAGTACGTC.

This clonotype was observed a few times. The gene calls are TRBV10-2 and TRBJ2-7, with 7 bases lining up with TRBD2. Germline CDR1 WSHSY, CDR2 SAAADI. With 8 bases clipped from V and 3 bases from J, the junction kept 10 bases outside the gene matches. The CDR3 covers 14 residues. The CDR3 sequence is CASRPGGTIYEQYF. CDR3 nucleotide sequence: TGCGCCAGCCGCCCGGGGGGAACCATCTACGAGCAGTACTTC.

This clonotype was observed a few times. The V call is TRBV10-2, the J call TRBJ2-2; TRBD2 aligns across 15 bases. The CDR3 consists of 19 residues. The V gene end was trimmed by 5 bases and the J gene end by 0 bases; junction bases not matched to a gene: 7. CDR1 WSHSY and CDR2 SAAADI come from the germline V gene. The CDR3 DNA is TGCGCCAGCAGTACAGGACTAGCGGGAGGGCCGTCGAACACCGGGGAGCTGTTTTTT. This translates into CASSTGLAGGPSNTGELFF.

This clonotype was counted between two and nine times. This CDR3 is CASSLAGAYYGYTF. The DNA of the CDR3 is TGTGCCAGCAGTTTGGCAGGGGCCTACTATGGCTACACCTTC. The chain employs TRBV12-3 or TRBV12-4 and TRBJ1-2; the D gene is possibly TRBD1 (6 bases). V was shortened by 3 bases and J by 3 bases, with 11 bases between the two germline ends. CDR3 length: 14 amino acids.

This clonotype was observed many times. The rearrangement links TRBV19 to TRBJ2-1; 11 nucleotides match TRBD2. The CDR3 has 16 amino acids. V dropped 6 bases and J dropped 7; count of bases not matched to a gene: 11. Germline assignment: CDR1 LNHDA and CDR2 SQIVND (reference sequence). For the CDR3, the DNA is TGTGCCAGTAGCCTAACTGTAGCGGGAGGGTGGAATGAGCAGTTCTTC. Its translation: CASSLTVAGGWNEQFF. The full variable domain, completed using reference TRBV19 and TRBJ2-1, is DGGITQSPKYLFRKEGQNVTLSCEQNLNHDAMYWYRQDPGQGLRLIYYSQIVNDFQKGDIAEGYSVSREKKESFPLTVTSAQKNPTAFYLCASSLTVAGGWNEQFFGPGTRLTVL.

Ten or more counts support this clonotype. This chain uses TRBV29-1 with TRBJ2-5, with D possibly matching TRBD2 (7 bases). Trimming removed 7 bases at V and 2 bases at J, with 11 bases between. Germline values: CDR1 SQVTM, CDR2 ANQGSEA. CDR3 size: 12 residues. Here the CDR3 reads CSGGGVQETQYF. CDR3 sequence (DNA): TGCAGCGGGGGGGGCGTACAAGAGACCCAGTACTTC.

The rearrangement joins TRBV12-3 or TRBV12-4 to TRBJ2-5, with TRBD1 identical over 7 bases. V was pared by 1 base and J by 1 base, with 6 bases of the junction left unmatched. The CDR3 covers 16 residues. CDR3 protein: CASSLVGRGIQETQYF. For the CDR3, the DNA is TGTGCCAGCAGTTTAGTTGGCAGGGGGATCCAAGAGACCCAGTACTTC.

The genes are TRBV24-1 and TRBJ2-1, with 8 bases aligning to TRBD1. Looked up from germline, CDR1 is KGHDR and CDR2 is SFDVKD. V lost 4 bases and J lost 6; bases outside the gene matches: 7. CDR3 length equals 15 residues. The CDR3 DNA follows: TGTGCCACCAGTGAACCGACTGGGACAGGCAATGAGCAGTTCTTC. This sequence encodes CATSEPTGTGNEQFF.

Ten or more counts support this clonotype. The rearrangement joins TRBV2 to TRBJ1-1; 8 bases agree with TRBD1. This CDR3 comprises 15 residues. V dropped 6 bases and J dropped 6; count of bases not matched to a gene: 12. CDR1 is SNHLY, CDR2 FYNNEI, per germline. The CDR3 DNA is TGTGCCAGCAGCCTAACGCAGGGGGCCCCCCCTGAAGCTTTCTTT. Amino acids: CASSLTQGAPPEAFF.

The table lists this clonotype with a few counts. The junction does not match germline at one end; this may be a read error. CDR3 in amino acids: CAIGEQASTDTQYF. The CDR3 bases are TGTGCCATCGGTGAGCAAGCTAGCACAGATACGCAGTATTTT. The rearrangement uses TRBV10-3 and TRBJ2-3, with D uncertain. Looked up from germline, CDR1 is ENHRY and CDR2 is SYGVKD. The CDR3 totals 14 residues.

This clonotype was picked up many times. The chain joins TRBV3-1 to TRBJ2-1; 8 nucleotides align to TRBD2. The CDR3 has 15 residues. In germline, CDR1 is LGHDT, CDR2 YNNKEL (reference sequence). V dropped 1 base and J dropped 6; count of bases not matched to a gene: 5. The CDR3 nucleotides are TGTGCCAGCAGCCAAGGTTTAGCGGGACCCAATGAGCAGTTCTTC. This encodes CASSQGLAGPNEQFF.

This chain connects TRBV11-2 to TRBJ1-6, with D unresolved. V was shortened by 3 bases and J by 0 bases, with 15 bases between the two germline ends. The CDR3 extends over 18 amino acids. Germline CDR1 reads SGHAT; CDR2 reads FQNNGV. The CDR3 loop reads CASSFLGHVGSYNSPLHF. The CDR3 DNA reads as TGTGCCAGCAGCTTCTTGGGTCATGTCGGCTCCTATAATTCACCCCTCCACTTT.

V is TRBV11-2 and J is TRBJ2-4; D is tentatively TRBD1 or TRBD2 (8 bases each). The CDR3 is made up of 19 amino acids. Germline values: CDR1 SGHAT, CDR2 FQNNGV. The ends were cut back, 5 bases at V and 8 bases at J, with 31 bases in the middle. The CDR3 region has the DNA TGTGCCAGCAGCCTCCACCCATGGGACAGGACTAGCACGAGGTACATTCAGTACTTC. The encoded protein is CASSLHPWDRTSTRYIQYF.

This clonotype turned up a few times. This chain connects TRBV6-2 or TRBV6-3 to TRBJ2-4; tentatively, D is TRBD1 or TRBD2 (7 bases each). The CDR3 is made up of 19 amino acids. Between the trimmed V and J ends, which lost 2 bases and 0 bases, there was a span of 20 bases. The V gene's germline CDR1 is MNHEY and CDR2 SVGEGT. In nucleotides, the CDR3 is TGTGCCAGCAGTTACCAAGCGGGGCAGGGGGAAATAGCCAAAAACATTCAGTACTTC. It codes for CASSYQAGQGEIAKNIQYF.

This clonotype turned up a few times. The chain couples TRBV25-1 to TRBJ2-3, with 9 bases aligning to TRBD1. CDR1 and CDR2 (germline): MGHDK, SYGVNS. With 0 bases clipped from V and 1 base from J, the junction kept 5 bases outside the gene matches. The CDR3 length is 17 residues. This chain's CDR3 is CASSEYPGQGRTDTQYF. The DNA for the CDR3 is TGTGCCAGCAGTGAATATCCCGGACAGGGGCGCACAGATACGCAGTATTTT.

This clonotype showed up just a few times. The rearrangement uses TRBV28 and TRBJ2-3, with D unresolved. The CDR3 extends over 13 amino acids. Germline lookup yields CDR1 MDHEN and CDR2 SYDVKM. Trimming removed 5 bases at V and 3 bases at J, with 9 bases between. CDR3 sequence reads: CASSQLPTDTQYF. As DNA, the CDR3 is TGTGCCAGCAGTCAACTCCCAACAGATACGCAGTATTTT.

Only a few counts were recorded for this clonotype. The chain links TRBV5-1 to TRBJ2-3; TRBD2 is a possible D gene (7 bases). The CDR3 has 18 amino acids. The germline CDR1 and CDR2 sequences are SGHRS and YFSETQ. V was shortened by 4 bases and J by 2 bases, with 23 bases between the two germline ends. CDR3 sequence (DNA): TGCGCCAGCAGCCAGCTTGGGAGGGCGGGGGCTAACACAGATACGCAGTATTTT. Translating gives CASSQLGRAGANTDTQYF.

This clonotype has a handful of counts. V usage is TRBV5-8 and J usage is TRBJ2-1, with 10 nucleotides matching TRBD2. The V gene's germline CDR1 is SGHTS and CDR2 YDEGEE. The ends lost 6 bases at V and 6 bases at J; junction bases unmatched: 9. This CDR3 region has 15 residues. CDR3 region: CASTLRSSGGNEQFF. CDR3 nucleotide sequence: TGTGCCAGCACCCTTCGATCTAGCGGGGGCAATGAGCAGTTCTTC.

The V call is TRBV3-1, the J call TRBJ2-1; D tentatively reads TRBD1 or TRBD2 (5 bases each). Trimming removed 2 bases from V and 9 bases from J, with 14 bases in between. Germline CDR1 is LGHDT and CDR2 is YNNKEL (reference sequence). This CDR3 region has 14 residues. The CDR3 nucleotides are TGTGCCAGCAGCCAACGGGGTACTGGGGCTGAGCAGTTCTTC. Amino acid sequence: CASSQRGTGAEQFF.

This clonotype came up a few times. The CDR3 loop reads CASTRQGTGADTQYF. In DNA, the CDR3 is TGCGCCAGCACCCGACAGGGTACCGGGGCAGATACGCAGTATTTT. The rearrangement links TRBV5-1 to TRBJ2-3; 7 positions agree with TRBD1. The trim removed 6 bases at V and 4 bases at J, leaving 11 bases unmatched. Germline loops: CDR1 SGHRS, CDR2 YFSETQ. This CDR3 is built from 15 residues.

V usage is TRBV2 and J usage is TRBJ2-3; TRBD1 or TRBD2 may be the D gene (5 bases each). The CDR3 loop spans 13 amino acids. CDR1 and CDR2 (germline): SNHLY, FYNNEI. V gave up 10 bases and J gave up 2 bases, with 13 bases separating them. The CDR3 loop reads CATSVGTTDTQYF. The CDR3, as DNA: TGTGCCACCTCAGTGGGGACCACAGATACGCAGTATTTT.

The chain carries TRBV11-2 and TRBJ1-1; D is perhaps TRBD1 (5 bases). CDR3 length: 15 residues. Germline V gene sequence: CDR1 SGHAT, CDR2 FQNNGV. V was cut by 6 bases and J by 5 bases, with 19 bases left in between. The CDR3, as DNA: TGTGCCAGCAGAAAACCGGGACTAAGTTTTACTGAAGCTTTCTTT. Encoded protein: CASRKPGLSFTEAFF.

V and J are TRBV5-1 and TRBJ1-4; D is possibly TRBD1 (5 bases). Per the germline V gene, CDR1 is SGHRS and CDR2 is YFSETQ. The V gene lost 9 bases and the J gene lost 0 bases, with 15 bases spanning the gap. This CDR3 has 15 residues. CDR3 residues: CATKEQGATNEKLFF. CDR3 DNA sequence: TGCGCCACCAAGGAGCAGGGTGCAACTAATGAAAAACTGTTTTTT.

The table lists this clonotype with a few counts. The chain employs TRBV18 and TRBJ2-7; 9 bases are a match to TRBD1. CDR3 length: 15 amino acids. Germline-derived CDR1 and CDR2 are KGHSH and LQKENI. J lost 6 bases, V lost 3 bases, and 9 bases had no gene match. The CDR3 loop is CASSPPGQGKGEQYV. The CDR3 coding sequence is TGTGCCAGCTCACCTCCGGGACAGGGTAAAGGCGAGCAGTACGTC.

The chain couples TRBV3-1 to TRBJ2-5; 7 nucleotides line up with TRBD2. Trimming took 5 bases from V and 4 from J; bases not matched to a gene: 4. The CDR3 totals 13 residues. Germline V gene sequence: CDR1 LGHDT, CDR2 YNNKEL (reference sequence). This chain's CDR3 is CASSKGLRETQYF. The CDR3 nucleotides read TGTGCCAGCAGCAAGGGACTACGAGAGACCCAGTACTTC.

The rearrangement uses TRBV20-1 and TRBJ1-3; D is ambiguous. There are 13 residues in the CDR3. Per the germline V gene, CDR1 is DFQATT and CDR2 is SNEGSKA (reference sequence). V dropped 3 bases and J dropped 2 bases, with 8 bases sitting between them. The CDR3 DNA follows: TGCAGTGCTAGCTTAGTACCTGGAAACACCATATATTTT. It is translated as CSASLVPGNTIYF.

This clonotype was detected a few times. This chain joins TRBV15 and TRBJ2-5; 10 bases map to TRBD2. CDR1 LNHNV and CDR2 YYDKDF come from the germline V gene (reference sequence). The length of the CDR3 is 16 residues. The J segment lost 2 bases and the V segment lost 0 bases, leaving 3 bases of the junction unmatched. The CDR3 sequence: CATSRDSGRLQETQYF. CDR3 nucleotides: TGTGCCACCAGCAGAGATAGCGGGAGGCTTCAAGAGACCCAGTACTTC.

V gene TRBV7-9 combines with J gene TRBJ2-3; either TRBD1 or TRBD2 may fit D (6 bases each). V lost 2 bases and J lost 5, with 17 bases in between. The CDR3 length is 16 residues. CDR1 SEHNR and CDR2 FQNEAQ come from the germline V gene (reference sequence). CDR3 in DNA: TGTGCCAGCAGCTTAAGCGGGCCTCAAGGGGGAGATACGCAGTATTTT. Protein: CASSLSGPQGGDTQYF.

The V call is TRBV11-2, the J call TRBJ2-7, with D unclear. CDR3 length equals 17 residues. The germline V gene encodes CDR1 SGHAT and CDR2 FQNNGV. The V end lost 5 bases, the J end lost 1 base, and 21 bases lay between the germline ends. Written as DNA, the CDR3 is TGTGCCAGCAGCCCATCTGCATGGGGTTTTCTTTCCTACGAGCAGTACGTC. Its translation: CASSPSAWGFLSYEQYV.

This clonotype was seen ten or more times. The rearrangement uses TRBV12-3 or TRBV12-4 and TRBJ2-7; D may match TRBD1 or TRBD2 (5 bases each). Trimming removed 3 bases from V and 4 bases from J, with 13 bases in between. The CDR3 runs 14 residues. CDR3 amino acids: CASSLGTPSYEQYF. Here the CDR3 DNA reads TGTGCCAGCAGTTTGGGGACGCCCTCTTACGAGCAGTACTTC.